This T cell receptor (beta chain) was identified during a study of blood T cells in healthy people across ages. A word on this clonotype: Its antigen is not identified.

The study, taken as a whole, reports: As age increased, TCR beta diversity per million T cells fell in a roughly linear fashion. Estimates of diversity drawn from one million T cells were considered underestimates. What prevented conclusive comparison of naive and antigen-experienced cells was that PBMCs were unsorted.

Primers used in a second PCR of roughly 6 to 11 cycles were a sample-barcoded 5' primer and a J-beta primer mix. TCRdb independently ran MiXCR on the 5' RACE reads; one entry per CDR3 protein. The table shows 1.5 million to 2 million distinct CDR3 sequences, with approximately 28% occurring only once. This CDR3 is built from 14 residues. The V gene lost 5 bases and the J gene lost 4 bases, with 17 bases spanning the gap. Germline-derived CDR1 and CDR2 are GTSNPN and SVGIG (reference sequence). The study isolated at least 7 million PBMCs from each sample. The sequence was collected from a young woman in good health. The sequencing sample was made of blood. The V gene is TRBV30, the J gene TRBJ1-2; a possible D gene is TRBD1 (6 bases). CDR3 DNA: TGTGCCTGGGGGGCAGCCACAGGGACCTATGGCTACACCTTC. It translates to CAWGAATGTYGYTF. The full variable domain, rest sourced from reference TRBV30 and TRBJ1-2, is SQTIHQWPATLVQPVGSPLSLECTVEGTSNPNLYWYRQAAGRGLQLLFYSVGIGQISSEVPQNLSASRPQDRQFILSSKKLLLSDSGFYLCAWGAATGTYGYTFGSGTRLTVV.